A selection of T cell receptor beta chains follows, all from one sample in a study of T cell clonotyping in hematopoietic cell transplantation. Clones were read by immunoSEQ multiplex PCR, and TCRdb kept only the in-frame ones, dropping some. The data contain 15,000 to 20,000 clones, about 84% of them singletons. The sample in question was peripheral blood mononuclear cells, obtained before stem cell transplant. The origin of the receptors is a man between 45 and 60 years old with acute myeloid leukemia. Some clones in this sample may be carry-over from other donors' samples. CDR3s include the opening cysteine and the closing phenylalanine or tryptophan. D genes are given only for firm matches. Rows may omit the clone size; those that give it use once, few, many or a size class.

TRBJ1-3 | TRBV5-1 | - | - | CASSLAGGEVGNTIYF | TGCGCCAGCAGCTTGGCGGGAGGGGAGGTTGGAAACACCATATATTTT
TRBJ1-1 | TRBV29-1 | - | TRBD1 | CSVGRGRTEAFF | TGCAGCGTTGGTAGGGGGCGAACCGAAGCTTTCTTT
TRBJ1-3 | TRBV6-5 | - | - | CASSYGGRSAIYF | TGTGCCAGCAGTTACGGGGGACGAAGCGCCATATATTTT
TRBJ2-7 | TRBV2 | once | - | CASLRDGYYEQYF | TGTGCCAGCCTGAGGGACGGCTACTACGAGCAGTACTTC
TRBJ2-1 | TRBV9 | once | - | CASSGGDRYNEQFF | TGTGCCAGCAGCGGCGGGGACCGTTACAATGAGCAGTTCTTC
TRBJ2-5 | TRBV30 | - | - | CAWSRQGKETQYF | TGTGCCTGGTCCCGTCAGGGGAAAGAGACCCAGTACTTC
TRBJ2-1 | TRBV5-4 | - | TRBD1 | CASSADRGQDEQFF | TGTGCCAGCTCAGCGGACAGGGGGCAGGATGAGCAGTTCTTC
TRBJ1-4 | TRBV21-1 | - | - | CASSKADPREKLFF | TGTGCCAGCAGCAAAGCTGACCCGAGAGAAAAACTGTTTTTT
TRBJ1-2 | TRBV28 | - | - | CASSEPGPIYGYTF | TGTGCCAGCAGTGAGCCGGGACCCATCTATGGCTACACCTTC
TRBJ2-7 | TRBV5-1 | - | - | CASSLEAGYEQYF | TGCGCCAGCAGCTTGGAGGCAGGGTACGAGCAGTACTTC
TRBJ2-7 | TRBV5-6 | - | TRBD2 | CASSLALTSLYEQYF | TGTGCCAGCAGCTTGGCCCTGACTAGCCTATACGAGCAGTACTTC
TRBJ2-7 | TRBV5-1 | once | TRBD1 | CASSPWTGGEQYF | TGCGCCAGCAGCCCCTGGACAGGCGGCGAGCAGTACTTC
TRBJ1-2 | TRBV4-1 | - | - | CASSPAQSQGNGYTF | TGCGCCAGCAGCCCTGCACAGTCGCAAGGGAATGGCTACACCTTC
TRBJ1-1 | TRBV28 | - | - | CASSPGVGPYTEAFF | TGTGCCAGCAGCCCCGGCGTGGGGCCATACACTGAAGCTTTCTTT
TRBJ2-3 | TRBV5-1 | - | - | CASRRTASTDTQYF | TGCGCCAGCAGGCGGACAGCTAGCACAGATACGCAGTATTTT
TRBJ2-7 | TRBV28 | - | - | CASNTGRGLSYEQYF | TGTGCCAGCAATACGGGACGGGGGTTGTCATACGAGCAGTACTTC
TRBJ1-2 | TRBV2 | few | - | CASKGSAAGYGYTF | TGTGCCAGCAAGGGCAGTGCCGCTGGCTATGGCTACACCTTC
TRBJ2-1 | TRBV19 | - | TRBD2 | CASSIETGGLGVDEQFF | TGTGCCAGTAGTATAGAAACCGGAGGACTAGGCGTGGATGAGCAGTTCTTC
TRBJ2-4 | TRBV11-2 | - | - | CASSLESGVTAKNIQYF | TGTGCCAGCAGCTTAGAGAGCGGTGTCACTGCCAAAAACATTCAGTACTTC
TRBJ1-4 | TRBV6-1 | - | TRBD1 | CASSSPGQGPEKLFF | TGTGCCAGCAGTTCACCGGGACAGGGGCCGGAAAAACTGTTTTTT
TRBJ2-3 | TRBV19 | - | - | CASTFGGRGTDTQYF | TGTGCCAGTACCTTCGGGGGCCGAGGCACAGATACGCAGTATTTT
TRBJ2-1 | TRBV28 | - | TRBD2 | CASSPVSGGDWGEQFF | TGTGCCAGCTCCCCGGTAAGCGGGGGCGATTGGGGTGAGCAGTTCTTC
TRBJ1-5 | TRBV21-1 | - | - | CASGETTGYNQPQHF | TGTGCCAGCGGCGAAACGACAGGGTATAATCAGCCCCAGCATTTT
TRBJ1-1 | TRBV18 | - | - | CASSPHRDAEAFF | TGTGCCAGCTCACCACACAGGGACGCTGAAGCTTTCTTT
TRBJ1-1 | TRBV28 | - | - | CASRTRSIAGNTEAFF | TGTGCCAGCAGGACCCGATCAATAGCTGGGAACACTGAAGCTTTCTTT
TRBJ1-4 | TRBV9 | - | - | CASSVGGVREKLFF | TGTGCCAGCAGCGTAGGGGGGGTTCGCGAAAAACTGTTTTTT
TRBJ2-3 | TRBV4-2 | - | TRBD2 | CASSQDQTSGGPKGTQYF | TGTGCCAGCAGCCAAGATCAGACTAGCGGGGGGCCGAAGGGGACGCAGTATTTT
TRBJ1-2 | TRBV5-4 | - | TRBD1 | CASSLPGTGIGGYTF | TGTGCCAGCAGCTTACCCGGGACAGGGATAGGGGGCTACACCTTC
TRBJ1-4 | TRBV2 | - | TRBD1 | CASRPQGLANEKLFF | TGTGCCAGCAGACCACAGGGGCTAGCTAATGAAAAACTGTTTTTT
TRBJ2-5 | TRBV7-7 | - | TRBD2 | CASSPLGLAGGKETQYF | TGTGCCAGCAGCCCCCTCGGACTAGCGGGGGGTAAAGAGACCCAGTACTTC
TRBJ2-7 | TRBV11-2 | - | - | CASSFQDGSYEQYF | TGTGCCAGCAGCTTTCAGGACGGTTCCTACGAGCAGTACTTC
TRBJ1-2 | TRBV28 | - | - | CASSFHPKAGYTF | TGTGCCAGCAGTTTTCATCCGAAGGCTGGCTACACCTTC
TRBJ2-7 | TRBV7-2 | - | TRBD2 | CASSYNTGGSYEQYF | TGTGCCAGCAGCTACAATACGGGGGGGAGCTACGAGCAGTACTTC
TRBJ2-7 | TRBV7-2 | - | TRBD1 | CASSSAGQASNEQYF | TGTGCCAGCAGCTCCGCGGGACAGGCTTCCAACGAGCAGTACTTC
TRBJ2-1 | TRBV28 | - | TRBD1 | CASSLGQGISYNEQFF | TGTGCCAGCAGTTTGGGACAGGGAATCTCCTACAATGAGCAGTTCTTC
TRBJ2-6 | TRBV30 | - | - | CAWSVKGLSGANVLTF | TGTGCCTGGAGTGTAAAGGGGCTCTCTGGGGCCAACGTCCTGACTTTC
TRBJ2-1 | TRBV2 | - | TRBD2 | CASMPGLAGRNEQFF | TGTGCCAGCATGCCGGGACTAGCGGGGAGGAATGAGCAGTTCTTC
TRBJ2-1 | TRBV7-9 | few | - | CASSLAAPLDGNNEQFF | TGTGCCAGCAGCTTAGCCGCACCTTTAGACGGGAACAATGAGCAGTTCTTC
TRBJ2-3 | TRBV7-2 | - | TRBD1 | CARGGRNTDTQYF | TGTGCCAGAGGGGGCCGCAACACAGATACGCAGTATTTT
TRBJ1-2 | TRBV2 | few | TRBD1 | CASRLGTGNFYGYTF | TGTGCCAGCAGATTAGGGACAGGGAATTTCTATGGCTACACCTTC
TRBJ2-3 | TRBV30 | - | - | CAWSDLAAQYF | TGTGCCTGGAGTGATCTTGCTGCGCAGTATTTT
TRBJ2-7 | TRBV7-9 | - | TRBD1 | CATGTGGLEQYF | TGTGCCACCGGGACAGGGGGGTTGGAGCAGTACTTC
TRBJ1-6 | TRBV18 | once | TRBD1 | CASSPLRTGGSYNSPLHF | TGTGCCAGCTCACCACTCCGGACAGGGGGCTCCTATAATTCACCCCTCCACTTT
TRBJ1-5 | TRBV7-4 | - | TRBD1 | CASSRQGAGNQPQHF | TGTGCCAGCAGCAGACAGGGGGCAGGCAATCAGCCCCAGCATTTT
TRBJ1-2 | TRBV10-3 | - | TRBD1 | CATKPTGAIDYGYTF | TGTGCCACCAAACCTACAGGGGCAATAGACTATGGCTACACCTTC
TRBJ2-5 | TRBV1 | once | - | CTSSQEAFGSGTSGEWETQYF | -
TRBJ2-4 | TRBV7-9 | - | - | CASSLGGEAKNIQYF | TGTGCCAGCAGCTTAGGAGGGGAGGCCAAAAACATTCAGTACTTC
TRBJ2-2 | TRBV5-6 | - | - | CASSLEGVAGELFF | TGTGCCAGCAGCTTGGAGGGCGTCGCCGGGGAGCTGTTTTTT
TRBJ1-2 | TRBV2 | - | - | CASRFGTTNYGYTF | TGTGCCAGCAGATTCGGGACAACTAACTATGGCTACACCTTC
TRBJ1-2 | TRBV4-2 | - | - | CASSRRYTEGYTF | TGTGCCAGCAGCCGCAGATACACGGAGGGCTACACCTTC
TRBJ1-2 | TRBV28 | - | TRBD1 | CASSLLLAGGRGGYTF | TGTGCCAGCAGTTTATTATTGGCAGGGGGCCGAGGGGGCTACACCTTC
TRBJ2-1 | TRBV27 | - | - | CASSFAGEQFF | TGTGCCAGCAGTTTTGCCGGTGAGCAGTTCTTC
TRBJ1-1 | TRBV6-1 | - | - | CASSVQGGDTEAFF | TGTGCCAGCAGTGTCCAGGGAGGGGACACTGAAGCTTTCTTT
TRBJ1-2 | TRBV28 | - | - | CASSLGQGRYGYTF | TGTGCCAGCAGTTTAGGGCAGGGAAGATATGGCTACACCTTC
TRBJ2-3 | TRBV4-1 | - | TRBD2 | CASSQGGLAGQDTQYF | TGCGCCAGCAGCCAGGGGGGCCTAGCGGGGCAAGATACGCAGTATTTT
TRBJ2-7 | TRBV5-1 | - | - | CASSLPREDEQYF | TGCGCCAGCAGCTTGCCCAGGGAGGACGAGCAGTACTTC
TRBJ1-2 | TRBV4-3 | - | - | CASSPAIFDSYYGYTF | TGCGCCAGCAGCCCCGCGATCTTCGACAGCTACTATGGCTACACCTTC
TRBJ2-1 | TRBV11-2 | - | TRBD1 | CASSYRGPSSYNEQFF | TGTGCCAGCAGCTACAGGGGGCCTAGCTCCTACAATGAGCAGTTCTTC
TRBJ2-7 | TRBV4-3 | - | - | CASSQDPLREQYF | TGCGCCAGCAGCCAAGATCCCCTTAGAGAGCAGTACTTC
TRBJ1-3 | TRBV9 | - | - | CASSVDGRVSGNTIYF | TGTGCCAGCAGCGTAGATGGGAGAGTCTCTGGAAACACCATATATTTT